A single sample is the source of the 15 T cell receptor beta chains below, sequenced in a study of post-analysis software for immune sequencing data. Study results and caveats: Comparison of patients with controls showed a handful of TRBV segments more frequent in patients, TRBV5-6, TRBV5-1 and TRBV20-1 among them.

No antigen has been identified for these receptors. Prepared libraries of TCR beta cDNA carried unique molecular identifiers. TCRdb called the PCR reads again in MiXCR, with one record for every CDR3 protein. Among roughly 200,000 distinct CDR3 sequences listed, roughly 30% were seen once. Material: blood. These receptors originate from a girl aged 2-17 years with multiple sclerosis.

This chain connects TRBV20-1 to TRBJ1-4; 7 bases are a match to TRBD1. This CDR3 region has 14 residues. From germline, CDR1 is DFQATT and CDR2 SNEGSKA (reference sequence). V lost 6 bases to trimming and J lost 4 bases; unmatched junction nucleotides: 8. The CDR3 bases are TGCAGTGCGGGCCCGGGACAGAATAATGAAAAACTGTTTTTT. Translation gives CSAGPGQNNEKLFF.

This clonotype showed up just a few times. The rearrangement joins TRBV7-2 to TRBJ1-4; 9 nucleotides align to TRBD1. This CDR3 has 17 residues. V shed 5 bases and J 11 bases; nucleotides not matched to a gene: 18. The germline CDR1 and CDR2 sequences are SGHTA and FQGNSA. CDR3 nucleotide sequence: TGTGCCAGCAGCCCCCGGGTGGACAGGGGTGGTACTCGGAAACTGTTTTTT. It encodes CASSPRVDRGGTRKLFF.

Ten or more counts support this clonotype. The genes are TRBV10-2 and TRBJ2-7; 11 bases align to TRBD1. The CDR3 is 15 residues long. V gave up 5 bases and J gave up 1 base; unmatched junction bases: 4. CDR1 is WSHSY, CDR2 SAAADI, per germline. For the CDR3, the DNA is TGCGCCAGCAGTACGAGGGACAGGGGGTCCTACGAGCAGTACTTC. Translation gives CASSTRDRGSYEQYF.

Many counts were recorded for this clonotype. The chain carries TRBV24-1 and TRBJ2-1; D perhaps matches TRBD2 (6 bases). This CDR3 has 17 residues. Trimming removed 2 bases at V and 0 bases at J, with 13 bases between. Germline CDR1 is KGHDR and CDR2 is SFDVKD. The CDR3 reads CATSDSGLPSSYNEQFF. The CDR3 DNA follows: TGTGCCACCAGTGATTCGGGACTTCCTAGCTCCTACAATGAGCAGTTCTTC.

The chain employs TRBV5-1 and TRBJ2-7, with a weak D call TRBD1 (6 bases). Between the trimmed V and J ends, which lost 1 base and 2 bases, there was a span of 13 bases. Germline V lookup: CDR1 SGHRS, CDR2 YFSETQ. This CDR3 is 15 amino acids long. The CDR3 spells CASSLYSTGTYEQYF. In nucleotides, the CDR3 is TGCGCCAGCAGCTTGTATTCTACAGGGACCTACGAGCAGTACTTC.

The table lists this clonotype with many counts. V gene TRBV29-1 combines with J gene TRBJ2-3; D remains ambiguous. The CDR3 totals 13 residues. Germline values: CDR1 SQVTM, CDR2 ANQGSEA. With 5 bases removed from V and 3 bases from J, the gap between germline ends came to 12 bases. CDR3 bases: TGCAGCGTTATTACCGACCTAACAGATACGCAGTATTTT. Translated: CSVITDLTDTQYF.

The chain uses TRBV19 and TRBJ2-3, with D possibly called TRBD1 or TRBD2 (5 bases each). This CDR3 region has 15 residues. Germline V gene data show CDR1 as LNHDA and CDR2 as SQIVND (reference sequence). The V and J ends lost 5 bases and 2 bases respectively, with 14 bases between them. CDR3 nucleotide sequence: TGTGCCAGTAGTCCAAGGGACGGCTCCACAGATACGCAGTATTTT. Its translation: CASSPRDGSTDTQYF.

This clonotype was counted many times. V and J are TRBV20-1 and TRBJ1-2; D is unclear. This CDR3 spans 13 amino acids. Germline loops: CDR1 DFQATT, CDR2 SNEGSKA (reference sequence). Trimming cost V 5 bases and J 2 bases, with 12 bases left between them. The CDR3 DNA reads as TGCAGTGCTCCCGGGGAATTCAACTATGGCTACACCTTC. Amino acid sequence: CSAPGEFNYGYTF.

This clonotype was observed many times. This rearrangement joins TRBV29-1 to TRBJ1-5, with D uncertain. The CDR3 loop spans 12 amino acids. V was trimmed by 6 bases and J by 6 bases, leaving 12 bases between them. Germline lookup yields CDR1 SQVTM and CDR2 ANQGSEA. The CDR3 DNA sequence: TGCAGCGTCGGGGAGGGCCGTCAGCCCCAGCATTTT. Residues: CSVGEGRQPQHF.

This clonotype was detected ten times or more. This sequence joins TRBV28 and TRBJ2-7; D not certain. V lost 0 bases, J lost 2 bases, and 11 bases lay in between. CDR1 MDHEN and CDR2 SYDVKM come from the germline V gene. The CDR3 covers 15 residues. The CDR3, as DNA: TGTGCCAGCAGTTTATGGGCCAGTCTTCCCTACGAGCAGTACTTC. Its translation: CASSLWASLPYEQYF.

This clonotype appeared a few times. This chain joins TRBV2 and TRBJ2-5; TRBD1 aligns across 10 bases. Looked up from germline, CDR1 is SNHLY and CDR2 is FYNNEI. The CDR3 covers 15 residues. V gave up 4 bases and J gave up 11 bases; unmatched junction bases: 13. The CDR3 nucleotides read TGTGCCAGCAGTGCCCCATCGGACAGGGGGGGGGTGCAGTACTTC. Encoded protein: CASSAPSDRGGVQYF. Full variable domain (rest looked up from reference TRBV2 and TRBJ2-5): EPEVTQTPSHQVTQMGQEVILRCVPISNHLYFYWYRQILGQKVEFLVSFYNNEISEKSEIFDDQFSVERPDGSNFTLKIRSTKLEDSAMYFCASSAPSDRGGVQYFGPGTRLLVL.

The CDR3 DNA is TGCGCCAGCAGCTTGGGACAGCCTCGGGAGGCCCAGTACTTC. Its translation: CASSLGQPREAQYF. The chain joins TRBV5-1 to TRBJ2-7; 7 bases fit TRBD2. The length of the CDR3 is 14 residues. Germline lookup yields CDR1 SGHRS and CDR2 YFSETQ. V lost 0 bases and J lost 10; bases outside the gene matches: 10.

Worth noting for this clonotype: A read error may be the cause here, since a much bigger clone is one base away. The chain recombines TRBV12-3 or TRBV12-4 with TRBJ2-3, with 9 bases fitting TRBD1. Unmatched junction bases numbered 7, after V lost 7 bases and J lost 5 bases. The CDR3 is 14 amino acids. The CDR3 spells CASKKRTGEDTQYF. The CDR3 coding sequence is TGTGCCAGCAAGAAGAGGACAGGGGAAGATACGCAGTATTTT.

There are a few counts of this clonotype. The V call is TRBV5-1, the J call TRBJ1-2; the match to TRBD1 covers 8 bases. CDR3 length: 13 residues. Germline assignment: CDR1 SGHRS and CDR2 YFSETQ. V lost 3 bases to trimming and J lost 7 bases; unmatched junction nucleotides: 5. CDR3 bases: TGCGCCAGCAGCTCGGACAGGGTAGCTGGCTACACCTTC. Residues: CASSSDRVAGYTF.

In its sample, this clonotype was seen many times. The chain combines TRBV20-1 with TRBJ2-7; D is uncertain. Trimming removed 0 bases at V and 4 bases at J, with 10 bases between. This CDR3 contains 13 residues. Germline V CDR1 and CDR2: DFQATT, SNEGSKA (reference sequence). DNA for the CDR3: TGCAGTGCTAGAGATGTCTTGGCTTACGAGCAGTACTTC. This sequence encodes CSARDVLAYEQYF.